The rows below give T cell receptor beta chains drawn from one sample of a study of T cell responses to AZD1222 COVID-19 vaccine. Some clones are missing from TCRdb's copy, which holds only in-frame ones; the method was immunoSEQ multiplex PCR. Of roughly 30,000 clones in the sample, around 82% were seen once. The specimen was peripheral blood, collected 28 days after the second AZD1222 dose. These TCRs come from an adult who received the AZD1222 COVID-19 vaccine. Each CDR3 is given with its conserved first and last residue. D genes are given only for firm matches. Size is omitted from some rows. Given values are once, few, many or a class for expanded clones.

TRBD1	-	TRBV29-1	TRBJ1-1	TGCAGCGGGCGACAGGGGTCCAACACTGAAGCTTTCTTT	CSGRQGSNTEAFF
-	-	TRBV24-1	TRBJ1-1	TGTGCCCCCATCCAAGGACTCCAACACACTGAAGCTTTCTTT	CAPIQGLQHTEAFF
-	-	TRBV29-1	TRBJ1-1	TGCAGCGCCTTAACCTCCAGGGCGAGCACTGAAGCTTTCTTT	CSALTSRASTEAFF
-	-	TRBV18	TRBJ1-4	TGTGCCAGCTCACCCCCTCAGACGGGCAGGGCTGAAAAACTGTTTTTT	CASSPPQTGRAEKLFF
-	-	TRBV3-1/TRBV3-2	TRBJ1-5	TGTGCCAGCAGCCAAGGTGAGCTTAGCAATCAGCCTCAGCATTTT	CASSQGELSNQPQHF
-	once	TRBV3-1/TRBV3-2	TRBJ1-4	TGTGCCAGCAGCCAAGATCAGGCGGGATTGCGTGAAAAACTGTTTTTT	CASSQDQAGLREKLFF
-	few	TRBV28	TRBJ1-1	TGTGCCAGCAGTTTATTCGGACGTCTAGGAGCTTTCTTT	CASSLFGRLGAFF
-	-	TRBV7-2	TRBJ2-3	TGTGCCAGCAGCTTAGTGGGCCTAGGGGCAGATACGCAGTATTTT	CASSLVGLGADTQYF
-	-	TRBV6-5	TRBJ1-2	TGTGCCAGCAGTTACCTCACACCTACTAACTATGGCTACACCTTC	CASSYLTPTNYGYTF
-	-	TRBV7-9	TRBJ1-3	TGTGCCAGCAGCTCCGGGCGGAGAAACACCATATATTTT	CASSSGRRNTIYF
-	-	TRBV3-1/TRBV3-2	TRBJ1-3	TGTGCCAGCAGCCCGACCCCGGGCCGAAACACCATATATTTT	CASSPTPGRNTIYF
TRBD1	-	TRBV5-1	TRBJ1-3	TGCGCCAGCAGCTTGGACCCTGGGACAGGGGGAAACACCATATATTTT	CASSLDPGTGGNTIYF
-	-	TRBV6-6	TRBJ1-6	TGTGCCAGCAGTCCCCACATGACAGTGGGCCCCGTCAACTCCTATAATTCACCCCTCCACTTT	CASSPHMTVGPVNSYNSPLHF
TRBD1	-	TRBV28	TRBJ1-1	TGTGCCAGCAGCTTGACAGGGGGCGGTGAAGCTTTCTTT	CASSLTGGGEAFF
-	-	TRBV19	TRBJ1-3	TGTGCCAGTAGTCTGGCACAAACGAGCTCTGGAAACACCATATATTTT	CASSLAQTSSGNTIYF
TRBD1	-	TRBV6-6	TRBJ1-1	TGTGCCAGCAGTACGGGACAGGGGGCGCGGACTGAAGCTTTCTTT	CASSTGQGARTEAFF
-	-	TRBV14	TRBJ1-2	TGTGCCAGCAGCCAAGATCTGGGGGGCGCTTATGGCTACACCTTC	CASSQDLGGAYGYTF
TRBD1	few	TRBV6-1	TRBJ1-1	TGTGCCAGCAGGGAAGGACAGGGTAGATCTGAAGCTTTCTTT	CASREGQGRSEAFF
TRBD2	once	TRBV6-2/TRBV6-3	TRBJ2-4	TGTGCCAGCAGTGCCACAACGGGACTAGCGGGAGAGGGCCTACCCAAAAACATTCAGTACTTC	CASSATTGLAGEGLPKNIQYF
TRBD2	-	TRBV7-3	TRBJ2-1	TGTGCCAGCAGCCCCGGGGGGGGGAAGCAGTTCTTC	CASSPGGGKQFF
-	-	TRBV11-2	TRBJ2-6	TGTGCCAGCAGCTTACAACCAACTGGGGCCAACGTCCTGACTTTC	CASSLQPTGANVLTF
TRBD1	-	TRBV24-1	TRBJ2-3	TGTGCCACCAGTGCGGGGACAGACGTCGATACGCAGTATTTT	CATSAGTDVDTQYF
-	-	TRBV5-1	TRBJ1-4	TGCGCCAGCTCCAGCGATGAAAAACTGTTTTTT	CASSSDEKLFF
TRBD2	-	TRBV7-7	TRBJ2-3	TGTGCCAGCAGCTTAACGAGCGGGGGGGGCAATACGCAGTATTTT	CASSLTSGGGNTQYF
-	-	TRBV6-5	TRBJ1-1	TGTGCCAGCAGAGCCGGGATCCTGAACACTGAAGCTTTCTTT	CASRAGILNTEAFF
-	-	TRBV9	TRBJ2-5	TGTGCCAGCAGCGTAGTTGGGGGGCTTGGAGAGACCCAGTACTTC	CASSVVGGLGETQYF
-	-	TRBV7-2	TRBJ2-1	TGTGCCAGCAGTTCGCCGGGACGCGATTACAATGAGCAGTTCTTC	CASSSPGRDYNEQFF
TRBD1	-	TRBV19	TRBJ1-2	TGTGCCAGTAGTTCTCTGACAGGGGTCAGCTATGGCTACACCTTC	CASSSLTGVSYGYTF
-	-	TRBV10-3	TRBJ1-1	TGTGCCATCAGTGACTCCCACAGCCGGGACACTGAAGCTTTCTTT	CAISDSHSRDTEAFF
TRBD1	-	TRBV19	TRBJ1-2	TGTGCCAGCGACAGGGGGCCACCTAACTATGGCTACACCTTC	CASDRGPPNYGYTF
TRBD2	-	TRBV19	TRBJ2-1	TGTGCCAGTAGTAAGACTAGCGGGAGCCCCTTGGGCGATGAGCAGTTCTTC	CASSKTSGSPLGDEQFF
-	-	TRBV5-1	TRBJ2-2	TGCGCCAGCAGCTTTCAAGCGGGGAACACCGGGGAGCTGTTTTTT	CASSFQAGNTGELFF
TRBD1	-	TRBV10-3	TRBJ1-2	TGTGCCATCAGTGACCCGACAGGGGGCCCCTATGGCTACACCTTC	CAISDPTGGPYGYTF
-	-	TRBV12-3/TRBV12-4	TRBJ1-2	TGTGCCAGCAGTTTAGCCGGGGCTGGCTACACCTTC	CASSLAGAGYTF
-	-	TRBV6-2/TRBV6-3	TRBJ1-5	TGTGCCAGCAGTTACTCGAGGAAAAATCAGCCCCAGCATTTT	CASSYSRKNQPQHF
TRBD2	-	TRBV9	TRBJ2-1	TGTGCCAGCGCGTCGGGGGGGCGCAATGAGCAGTTCTTC	CASASGGRNEQFF
-	-	TRBV5-1	TRBJ1-3	TGCGCCAGCAGCTTGGCGGCAGGAAACTACGGAAACACCATATATTTT	CASSLAAGNYGNTIYF
TRBD2	few	TRBV9	TRBJ2-3	TGTGCCAGCAGCCCCCGACTAGCGGGCACAGATACGCAGTATTTT	CASSPRLAGTDTQYF
TRBD1	few	TRBV5-5	TRBJ1-2	TGTGCCAGCAGCTTGGCCTTCGACAGGGGAGCCTATGGCTACACCTTC	CASSLAFDRGAYGYTF
-	-	TRBV3-1/TRBV3-2	TRBJ2-1	TGTGCCAGCAGCCCTAGGACGCTGCGGAGCTCCTACAATGAGCAGTTCTTC	CASSPRTLRSSYNEQFF
-	-	TRBV10-1	TRBJ1-6	TGCGCCAGCAGTGGTTCATTAAATTCACCCCTCCACTTT	CASSGSLNSPLHF
-	-	TRBV19	TRBJ2-5	TGTGCCAGCAAATCCCAGGGGGAGACCCAGTACTTC	CASKSQGETQYF
-	-	TRBV30	TRBJ1-1	TGTGCCTGGCTGGGGGGGACTGAAGCTTTCTTT	CAWLGGTEAFF
-	-	TRBV4-1	TRBJ1-1	TGCGCCAGCAGCCCCGGGCAGGGGACCACTGAAGCTTTCTTT	CASSPGQGTTEAFF
-	-	TRBV18	TRBJ1-3	TGTGCCAGCTCACCTAACCGGCTACGACAAGGGCCCTCTGGAAACACCATATATTTT	CASSPNRLRQGPSGNTIYF
-	once	TRBV2	TRBJ2-2	TGTGCCAGCAGTCGGGTACCGAGTTACGGGGAGCTGTTTTTT	CASSRVPSYGELFF
-	-	TRBV15	TRBJ2-5	TGTGCCACCAGCAGACAGGGCATCCAAGAGACCCAGTACTTC	CATSRQGIQETQYF
TRBD1	-	TRBV9	TRBJ1-2	TGTGCCAGCAGCGAGGGGGCGGAGATATATGGCTACACCTTC	CASSEGAEIYGYTF
TRBD1	-	TRBV7-6	TRBJ1-2	TGTGCCAGCAGCTCAGACAGGGGCCGCTATGGCTACACCTTC	CASSSDRGRYGYTF
-	-	TRBV21-1	TRBJ2-6	TGTGCCAGCAGCAAAAGGTTGAGTGGGCATAGATCGGGGGCCAACGTCCTGACTTTC	CASSKRLSGHRSGANVLTF
TRBD2	-	TRBV11-3	TRBJ2-1	TGTGCCAGCAGCAGCGGGACTAGCGGGAGCTACAATGAGCAGTTCTTC	CASSSGTSGSYNEQFF
-	-	TRBV10-1	TRBJ2-3	TGCGCCAGCAAAGTCCCCACAGGGCCAGATACGCAGTATTTT	CASKVPTGPDTQYF
-	-	TRBV2	TRBJ2-7	TGTGCCAGCAGTGAAAGGTACGAGCAGTACTTC	CASSERYEQYF